A single sample is the source of the 23 T cell receptor beta chains below, sequenced in a study of T-cell reconstitution after alpha-beta-depleted transplantation in children. A TCRbeta library incorporating unique molecular identifiers was prepared. TCRdb passed the PCR reads through MiXCR, listing each CDR3 protein once. The table records more than 400,000 distinct CDR3 sequences, approximately 10% of them present only once. The material was PBMCs, mostly from graft donor cells, obtained 180 days after TCRalphabeta/CD19-depleted stem cell transplant. These receptors were collected from a female patient aged 2 to 10 who had a stem cell transplant for aplastic anemia, so the T cells may come from the graft donor.

The chain couples TRBV20-1 to TRBJ2-2; maybe TRBD1 (5 bases). The V and J ends lost 0 bases and 3 bases respectively, with 17 bases between them. Germline CDR1 DFQATT, CDR2 SNEGSKA (reference sequence). This CDR3 spans 17 amino acids. Here the CDR3 reads CSARDGAVPGYTGELFF. The CDR3 DNA is TGCAGTGCTAGAGATGGGGCCGTCCCAGGGTACACCGGGGAGCTGTTTTTT.

CDR3 residues: CASSQDADGLAYWEQYF. The CDR3 nucleotides read TGCGCCAGCAGCCAAGATGCCGACGGACTAGCATACTGGGAGCAGTACTTC. The chain links TRBV4-3 to TRBJ2-7; 8 positions match TRBD2. The trim removed 0 bases at V and 7 bases at J, leaving 14 bases unmatched. Per the germline V gene, CDR1 is LGHNA and CDR2 is YSLEER. The CDR3 has 17 residues.

This clonotype was seen more than once but under ten times. The V gene is TRBV3-1, the J gene TRBJ1-1; D unresolved. Germline V gene sequence: CDR1 LGHDT, CDR2 YNNKEL (reference sequence). V dropped 1 base and J dropped 7 bases, with 10 bases sitting between them. The CDR3 covers 13 residues. DNA of the CDR3: TGTGCCAGCAGCCAAGGGTTGGGGTATGAAGCTTTCTTT. As protein: CASSQGLGYEAFF. The whole variable domain, remainder taken from reference TRBV3-1 and TRBJ1-1, is DTAVSQTPKYLVTQMGNDKSIKCEQNLGHDTMYWYKQDSKKFLKIMFSYNNKELIINETVPNRFSPKSPDKAHLNLHINSLELGDSAVYFCASSQGLGYEAFFGQGTRLTVV.

V is TRBV20-1 and J is TRBJ2-7; no clear D gene. V was trimmed by 2 bases and J by 3 bases, leaving 11 bases between them. The CDR3 runs to 13 residues. Germline CDR1 and CDR2: DFQATT and SNEGSKA (reference sequence). CDR3 nucleotides: TGCAGTGCTAGACAGCTGATACTCTACGAGCAGTACGTC. As protein: CSARQLILYEQYV.

The J gene is TRBJ2-1, the V gene TRBV20-1, with 12 bases matching TRBD2. Losses at the gene ends were 4 bases for V and 6 bases for J; bases not matched to a gene: 7. Germline-derived CDR1 and CDR2 are DFQATT and SNEGSKA (reference sequence). The CDR3 runs to 15 residues. The CDR3, as DNA: TGCAGTGCTACCCGAACTAGCGGGAGGTCCAATGAGCAGTTCTTC. Amino acid sequence: CSATRTSGRSNEQFF.

The V gene is TRBV20-1, the J gene TRBJ2-5; D gene ambiguous. CDR3 length: 11 amino acids. Germline V CDR1 and CDR2: DFQATT, SNEGSKA (reference sequence). V was shortened by 7 bases and J by 2 bases, with 8 bases between the two germline ends. The chain's CDR3 is CSEALQETQYF. CDR3 DNA: TGCAGTGAGGCTCTTCAAGAGACCCAGTACTTC.

This clonotype turned up a few times. This sequence joins TRBV18 and TRBJ2-7; 11 nucleotides line up with TRBD1. The J segment lost 4 bases and the V segment lost 3 bases, leaving 8 bases of the junction unmatched. The CDR3 has 16 residues. In germline, CDR1 is KGHSH, CDR2 LQKENI. CDR3 sequence reads: CASSPLDRGLPYEQYF. The CDR3 DNA follows: TGTGCCAGCTCACCGTTGGACAGGGGGCTTCCATACGAGCAGTACTTC. The full variable domain, in which reference TRBV18 and TRBJ2-7 provide the parts outside the CDR3, is NAGVMQNPRHLVRRRGQEARLRCSPMKGHSHVYWYRQLPEEGLKFMVYLQKENIIDESGMPKERFSAEFPKEGPSILRIQQVVRGDSAAYFCASSPLDRGLPYEQYFGPGTRLTVT.

This sequence joins TRBV19 and TRBJ1-1; D unclear. The CDR3 runs to 11 residues. Trimming pared 5 bases from V and 7 bases from J, leaving 8 bases between. Germline CDR1 is LNHDA and CDR2 is SQIVND (reference sequence). CDR3 in amino acids: CASSPIGEAFF. The CDR3 DNA is TGTGCCAGTAGTCCCATCGGTGAAGCTTTCTTT.

This clonotype was detected only a few times. The CDR3 nucleotides read TGTGCCAGCAGCCCATTTAAGGGCTCGGCGACCGGGGAGCTGTTTTTT. Amino acids: CASSPFKGSATGELFF. The V and J genes are TRBV3-1 and TRBJ2-2; D not certain. Germline values: CDR1 LGHDT, CDR2 YNNKEL (reference sequence). This CDR3 spans 16 amino acids. The V end was cut by 4 bases, the J end by 5 bases, with 17 bases between.

This clonotype was recorded a few times. The genes are TRBV5-1 and TRBJ1-1; no clear D gene. V was clipped by 0 bases and J by 0 bases, with 12 bases between them. The CDR3 length is 16 residues. Per the germline V gene, CDR1 is SGHRS and CDR2 is YFSETQ. The CDR3 loop is CASSLAPHGMNTEAFF. The CDR3 DNA reads TGCGCCAGCAGCTTGGCCCCACATGGGATGAACACTGAAGCTTTCTTT.

This clonotype came up a few times. This rearrangement joins TRBV11-2 to TRBJ2-1; 10 nucleotides align to TRBD1. Germline V gene lookup returns CDR1 SGHAT and CDR2 FQNNGV. The CDR3 is 16 amino acids. The trim removed 2 bases at V and 6 bases at J, leaving 7 bases unmatched. The DNA of the CDR3 is TGTGCCAGCAGCTTATTGGGACAGGGGAGCAGCAATGAGCAGTTCTTC. Residues: CASSLLGQGSSNEQFF. Full variable domain (rest looked up from reference TRBV11-2 and TRBJ2-1): EAGVAQSPRYKIIEKRQSVAFWCNPISGHATLYWYQQILGQGPKLLIQFQNNGVVDDSQLPKDRFSAERLKGVDSTLKIQPAKLEDSAVYLCASSLLGQGSSNEQFFGPGTRLTVL.

Turning to this clonotype: One junction end disagrees with the germline gene, perhaps due to a read error. V gene TRBV12-3 or TRBV12-4 combines with J gene TRBJ2-7; TRBD1 matches at 7 bases. This CDR3 is built from 14 residues. CDR3 loop: CATSDREGSYEQYF. CDR3 nucleotide sequence: TGTGCCACCAGTGACAGGGAAGGCTCCTACGAGCAGTACTTC.

V gene TRBV7-6 combines with J gene TRBJ1-1; TRBD1 aligns across 11 bases. Looked up from germline, CDR1 is SGHVS and CDR2 is FNYEAQ. This CDR3 has 17 residues. Trimming removed 3 bases from V and 3 bases from J; junction bases left unmatched: 9. For the CDR3, the DNA is TGTGCCAGCAGCTTGGACCCTGGACAGGGGGCCCACACTGAAGCTTTCTTT. Translated, it gives CASSLDPGQGAHTEAFF.

The chain joins TRBV4-1 to TRBJ2-2, with TRBD2 matching 7 bases. V lost 0 bases to trimming and J lost 2 bases; unmatched junction nucleotides: 3. The germline CDR1 and CDR2 sequences are MGHRA and YSYEKL. This CDR3 contains 16 residues. In DNA, the CDR3 is TGCGCCAGCAGCCAAGAAGCGGGGTTAAACACCGGGGAGCTGTTTTTT. It specifies CASSQEAGLNTGELFF.

The chain carries TRBV12-3 or TRBV12-4 and TRBJ2-3, with 15 bases matching TRBD2. The CDR3 has 17 amino acids. The V segment lost 4 bases and the J segment 7 bases; nucleotides outside the gene matches: 9. CDR3 sequence: CASSWVPGLAGGNTQYF. In DNA form, the CDR3 reads TGTGCCAGCAGTTGGGTCCCTGGACTAGCGGGAGGGAATACGCAGTATTTT.

This chain links TRBV5-1 with TRBJ2-1, with D perhaps TRBD1 or TRBD2 (5 bases each). The CDR3 extends over 14 amino acids. Trimming removed 0 bases at V and 9 bases at J, with 13 bases between. Germline loops: CDR1 SGHRS, CDR2 YFSETQ. This CDR3 is CASSLGGRDGEQFF. CDR3 DNA sequence: TGCGCCAGCAGCTTGGGCGGACGGGACGGTGAGCAGTTCTTC. Full variable domain (remainder filled in from reference TRBV5-1 and TRBJ2-1): KAGVTQTPRYLIKTRGQQVTLSCSPISGHRSVSWYQQTPGQGLQFLFEYFSETQRNKGNFPGRFSGRQFSNSRSEMNVSTLELGDSALYLCASSLGGRDGEQFFGPGTRLTVL.

This clonotype has only a few counts. The V call is TRBV29-1, the J call TRBJ2-4; 9 nucleotides match TRBD2. Losses at the gene ends were 3 bases for V and 8 bases for J; bases not matched to a gene: 5. This CDR3 region has 13 residues. The germline V gene has CDR1 SQVTM and CDR2 ANQGSEA. CDR3 loop: CSVDSGSTDIQYF. The CDR3, as DNA: TGCAGCGTTGATAGCGGGAGTACGGACATTCAGTACTTC. The full variable domain, in which reference TRBV29-1 and TRBJ2-4 provide the parts outside the CDR3, is SAVISQKPSRDICQRGTSLTIQCQVDSQVTMMFWYRQQPGQSLTLIATANQGSEATYESGFVIDKFPISRPNLTFSTLTVSNMSPEDSSIYLCSVDSGSTDIQYFGAGTRLSVL.

The table lists this clonotype with a few counts. The chain uses TRBV7-9 and TRBJ2-7; D not resolved. The CDR3 is made up of 16 amino acids. In germline, CDR1 is SEHNR, CDR2 FQNEAQ (reference sequence). Between the trimmed V and J ends, which lost 1 base and 3 bases, there was a span of 16 bases. The CDR3 sequence is CASSLGSLLPSYEQYV. The CDR3 region has the DNA TGTGCCAGCAGCTTAGGATCTCTTTTACCGAGCTACGAGCAGTACGTC.

This clonotype has only a few counts. The chain combines TRBV6-2 or TRBV6-3 with TRBJ2-5, with 8 bases lining up with TRBD2. The trim removed 4 bases at V and 2 bases at J, leaving 12 bases unmatched. Germline CDR1 and CDR2: MNHEY and SVGEGT. The CDR3 loop spans 17 amino acids. The DNA for the CDR3 is TGTGCCAGCAGTTTCACCCTTGAGCGGGAGAGTCAAGAGACCCAGTACTTC. Translation gives CASSFTLERESQETQYF.

This clonotype came up a few times. J is TRBJ2-1 and V is TRBV20-1, with 9 bases matching TRBD2. Germline loops: CDR1 DFQATT, CDR2 SNEGSKA (reference sequence). The junction had 9 bases not matched to a gene; V was cut back by 1 base and J by 5 bases. This CDR3 has 16 amino acids. This CDR3 is CSARVGWLAGHNEQFF. The CDR3 DNA reads as TGCAGTGCTAGAGTGGGGTGGCTAGCGGGACACAATGAGCAGTTCTTC.

The sample holds a few counts of this clonotype. The chain couples TRBV11-3 to TRBJ2-5; 7 bases fit TRBD1. V gave up 4 bases and J gave up 4 bases; unmatched junction bases: 3. Germline assignment: CDR1 SGHNT and CDR2 YENEEA. CDR3 size: 13 residues. The DNA of the CDR3 is TGTGCCAGCAGCTCGACAGGGCTAGAGACCCAGTACTTC. Encoded protein: CASSSTGLETQYF.

This chain uses TRBV5-6 with TRBJ2-5; D is unresolved. Deletions cut 0 bases from V and 5 bases from J, with 14 bases between. The length of the CDR3 is 15 residues. Germline V gene data show CDR1 as SGHDT and CDR2 as YYEEEE. CDR3 sequence: CASSLAGLSLETQYF. CDR3 DNA sequence: TGTGCCAGCAGCTTGGCCGGTCTCAGCCTTGAGACCCAGTACTTC.

The chain carries TRBV20-1 and TRBJ2-7, with D perhaps matching TRBD1 or TRBD2 (6 bases each). CDR1 and CDR2 (germline): DFQATT, SNEGSKA (reference sequence). Trimming shortened V by 0 bases and J by 6 bases, and 21 bases separated the two germline ends. The CDR3 has 16 amino acids. CDR3 in amino acids: CSARDLRRGRLAEQYF. Written as DNA, the CDR3 is TGCAGTGCTAGAGATCTCCGGAGGGGGAGGCTTGCCGAGCAGTACTTC.